The present T cell receptor (beta chain) was sequenced within a study of PD-L1 blockade in urothelial cancer. The overall study: Individuals in the cohort had been given 0 to 3 earlier chemotherapy regimens. T cells numbered a median of roughly 150,000 in the blood samples. Study-wide results and limits: Those with durable benefit had larger increases in tumor-associated blood clones at 3 weeks.

The V and J ends lost 2 bases and 10 bases, in that order; junction bases with no gene match: 8. This CDR3 is 15 amino acids long. Germline V gene lookup returns CDR1 MNHEY and CDR2 SVGAGI. Worth noting for this clone: The target antigen is unknown.

As for time point: pretreatment peripheral blood. Each PCR contained spiked-in synthetic TCR analog templates. Only in-frame clones appear in the TCRdb table, and some are missing; sequencing was by immunoSEQ multiplex PCR. The sample holds 70,000 or so clones, roughly nine tenths seen once. This rearrangement joins TRBV6-5 to TRBJ1-4; TRBD1 aligns across 9 bases. Sequencing was performed on PBMCs, taken around atezolizumab (anti-PD-L1) treatment. The receptor's source is a man between 65 and 85 years old with urothelial cancer. This CDR3 is CASSYGGMGQGKLFF. The CDR3 coding sequence is TGTGCCAGCAGTTACGGGGGGATGGGACAGGGAAAACTGTTTTTT.